The rows below give T cell receptor beta chains drawn from one sample of a study of control samples from healthy donors and cancer patients. Here immunoSEQ multiplex PCR was the method, and the copy in TCRdb shows in-frame clones only, minus some. The sample lists approximately 70,000 clones; roughly 87% were seen once. The material sequenced was blood. These receptors all come from a woman in her fifties or sixties in good health. Both conserved end residues are part of each CDR3. The D gene is left open where the match is weak. Rows give clone size only sometimes, using once, few, many, or a class for an expanded clone.

CDR3 protein | CDR3 DNA | clone size | J gene | D gene | V gene
CASSRLGDSTPETQYF | TGTGCCAGTAGCCGACTGGGAGACAGTACGCCGGAGACCCAGTACTTC | - | TRBJ2-5 | - | TRBV19
CASSASRNSGNTIYF | TGTGCCAGTAGTGCCTCACGAAACTCTGGAAACACCATATATTTT | - | TRBJ1-3 | - | TRBV19
CASSRGLAGGAGNEQFF | TGTGCCAGCAGCCGCGGACTAGCGGGAGGGGCCGGCAATGAGCAGTTCTTC | - | TRBJ2-1 | TRBD2 | TRBV5-5
CSVEDDVTSGSETQYF | TGCAGCGTTGAAGATGATGTTACTAGCGGGAGTGAGACCCAGTACTTC | - | TRBJ2-5 | TRBD2 | TRBV29-1
CASRRQKAGELFF | TGTGCCAGTAGACGTCAGAAAGCAGGGGAGCTGTTTTTT | - | TRBJ2-2 | - | TRBV19
CASSLGANYGYTF | TGTGCCAGCAGCCTGGGGGCTAACTATGGCTACACCTTC | - | TRBJ1-2 | - | TRBV7-9
CASSLAGPSYNSPLHF | TGCGCCAGCAGCTTGGCCGGCCCCAGCTATAATTCACCCCTCCACTTT | - | TRBJ1-6 | - | TRBV5-1
CSVEGGLNTEAFF | TGCAGCGTTGAAGGCGGGTTGAACACTGAAGCTTTCTTT | - | TRBJ1-1 | - | TRBV29-1
CASSLKGQNTGELFF | TGTGCCAGCAGCTTAAAAGGACAGAACACCGGGGAGCTGTTTTTT | - | TRBJ2-2 | - | TRBV7-6
CASRALIGSYEQYF | TGCGCCAGCAGGGCTCTGATTGGGTCCTACGAGCAGTACTTC | - | TRBJ2-7 | - | TRBV5-1
CASRQGGYGYTF | TGTGCCAGTAGACAGGGGGGCTATGGCTACACCTTC | - | TRBJ1-2 | TRBD1 | TRBV19
CASSGREEPSYEQYF | TGTGCCAGTAGTGGCAGGGAGGAGCCCTCCTACGAGCAGTACTTC | - | TRBJ2-7 | - | TRBV19
CASSETQQGEQFF | TGTGCCAGCAGCGAGACCCAGCAGGGCGAGCAGTTCTTC | - | TRBJ2-1 | - | TRBV9
CSVGGIQETQYF | TGCAGCGTTGGGGGTATACAAGAGACCCAGTACTTC | - | TRBJ2-5 | - | TRBV29-1
CAGGRGTNTDTQYF | TGTGCCGGTGGGCGGGGCACTAACACAGATACGCAGTATTTT | - | TRBJ2-3 | - | TRBV2
CASNPGGHSNTEAFF | TGTGCCAGCAACCCAGGGGGACACTCGAACACTGAAGCTTTCTTT | - | TRBJ1-1 | TRBD1 | TRBV6-6
CASSRIQGTDSPLHF | TGTGCCAGCAGTCGAATTCAGGGAACAGATTCACCCCTCCACTTT | once | TRBJ1-6 | - | TRBV6-6
CASSYQGTPGEKLFF | TGTGCCAGCAGTTATCAGGGGACCCCCGGGGAAAAACTGTTTTTT | - | TRBJ1-4 | - | TRBV9
CASSYRRVGNTIYF | TGTGCCAGCAGTTACCGGAGAGTTGGAAACACCATATATTTT | - | TRBJ1-3 | - | TRBV6-5
CASSFRGLPLHF | TGTGCCAGCAGTTTTAGGGGGTTACCCCTCCACTTT | - | TRBJ1-6 | - | TRBV27
CASSIVGARDQPQHF | TGTGCCAGTAGTATAGTAGGGGCGCGGGATCAGCCCCAGCATTTT | - | TRBJ1-5 | - | TRBV19
CASSFGTLANYGYTF | TGCGCCAGCAGCTTCGGGACTCTAGCTAACTATGGCTACACCTTC | - | TRBJ1-2 | - | TRBV5-1
CAISGGPTGEAFF | TGTGCCATCAGTGGGGGCCCGACAGGGGAAGCTTTCTTT | - | TRBJ1-1 | TRBD1 | TRBV10-3
CASSPDRGDTEAFF | TGTGCCAGCAGCCCCGACAGGGGGGACACTGAAGCTTTCTTT | - | TRBJ1-1 | TRBD1 | TRBV11-2
CASSSPGTGQLSSNQPQHF | TGTGCCAGCAGCTCGCCCGGGACAGGGCAATTATCGAGCAATCAGCCCCAGCATTTT | - | TRBJ1-5 | TRBD1 | TRBV7-9
CASSARGGQETQYF | TGTGCCAGCAGCGCCAGGGGCGGGCAAGAGACCCAGTACTTC | - | TRBJ2-5 | - | TRBV11-3
CASSFGTSLNQPQHF | TGCGCCAGCAGCTTTGGAACCTCCCTGAATCAGCCCCAGCATTTT | - | TRBJ1-5 | - | TRBV5-1
CASSLRISYEQYF | TGCGCCAGCAGCTTGAGGATCTCCTACGAGCAGTACTTC | once | TRBJ2-7 | - | TRBV5-1
CASRKTESDYGYTF | TGCGCCAGCAGAAAGACAGAGTCAGACTATGGCTACACCTTC | - | TRBJ1-2 | - | TRBV10-2
CASSYRSLTEAFF | TGTGCCAGCAGTTACAGGAGTCTCACTGAAGCTTTCTTT | - | TRBJ1-1 | - | TRBV12-3/TRBV12-4
CASSLSVRTGISYEQYF | TGCGCCAGCAGCTTAAGCGTGAGGACAGGGATCTCGTACGAGCAGTACTTC | - | TRBJ2-7 | TRBD1 | TRBV5-1
CASSIVKGSGANVLTF | TGTGCCAGTAGTATAGTGAAGGGGTCTGGGGCCAACGTCCTGACTTTC | - | TRBJ2-6 | - | TRBV19
CASSPGTGDEQYF | TGTGCCAGCAGCCCCGGGACAGGGGACGAGCAGTACTTC | - | TRBJ2-7 | TRBD1 | TRBV11-2
CASSPGPQETQYF | TGTGCCAGCAGCCCGGGACCTCAAGAGACCCAGTACTTC | once | TRBJ2-5 | - | TRBV13
CASSQTGTGNTEAFF | TGTGCCAGCTCACAAACGGGGACAGGGAACACTGAAGCTTTCTTT | - | TRBJ1-1 | TRBD1 | TRBV18
CASSGPGQGRDEKLFF | TGTGCCAGCAGTGGGCCGGGACAGGGACGCGATGAAAAACTGTTTTTT | - | TRBJ1-4 | TRBD1 | TRBV6-1
CASSIGEVMGTGELFF | TGTGCCAGTAGTATCGGAGAAGTGATGGGCACCGGGGAGCTGTTTTTT | - | TRBJ2-2 | - | TRBV19
CASSEARGNQPQHF | TGTGCCAGCAGTGAAGCTCGGGGGAATCAGCCCCAGCATTTT | few | TRBJ1-5 | - | TRBV6-1
CAIRGGLAGGGNRTDTQYF | TGTGCCATCAGGGGAGGACTAGCGGGAGGGGGAAACCGCACAGATACGCAGTATTTT | - | TRBJ2-3 | TRBD2 | TRBV10-3
CASSESANTEAFF | TGTGCCAGCAGTGAATCAGCGAACACTGAAGCTTTCTTT | - | TRBJ1-1 | - | TRBV6-4
CASSEEGGTQYF | TGTGCCAGCAGTGAAGAAGGGGGTACGCAGTATTTT | - | TRBJ2-3 | - | TRBV6-1
CAISGGGQETQYF | TGTGCCATCAGTGGAGGGGGGCAAGAGACCCAGTACTTC | - | TRBJ2-5 | - | TRBV10-3
CASRGTRDGIQPQHF | TGTGCCAGCAGGGGGACAAGGGACGGGATTCAGCCCCAGCATTTT | - | TRBJ1-5 | - | TRBV2
CAWSVQTSGSKGSQYF | TGTGCCTGGAGTGTTCAGACTAGCGGGAGTAAGGGGTCGCAGTATTTT | - | TRBJ2-3 | TRBD2 | TRBV30
CASSQGTGQDTQYF | TGTGCCAGCAGCCAAGGTACAGGCCAAGATACGCAGTATTTT | - | TRBJ2-3 | - | TRBV4-2
CASSLAPREETQYF | TGTGCCAGCAGCTTAGCGCCCAGGGAAGAGACCCAGTACTTC | - | TRBJ2-5 | - | TRBV7-9
CASSTMAANYGYTF | TGTGCCAGCAGCACCATGGCTGCTAACTATGGCTACACCTTC | - | TRBJ1-2 | - | TRBV9
CASSLDSGSADTQYF | TGTGCCAGCAGCTTAGATAGCGGGAGTGCAGATACGCAGTATTTT | - | TRBJ2-3 | TRBD2 | TRBV7-6
CASSLGTSGLANTGELFF | TGTGCCAGCAGTTTGGGGACTAGCGGGCTCGCGAACACCGGGGAGCTGTTTTTT | - | TRBJ2-2 | TRBD2 | TRBV28
CASKGRRDNEKLFF | TGTGCCAGTAAAGGCCGCAGAGATAATGAAAAACTGTTTTTT | - | TRBJ1-4 | - | TRBV19
CAWSGEPGNRGYTF | TGTGCCTGGAGTGGGGAACCCGGGAATCGTGGCTACACCTTC | - | TRBJ1-2 | - | TRBV30
CASSPLNTEAFF | TGTGCCAGTAGCCCACTTAACACTGAAGCTTTCTTT | once | TRBJ1-1 | - | TRBV19
CASSLTGVNTEAFF | TGTGCCAGCAGCTTAACGGGGGTGAACACTGAAGCTTTCTTT | - | TRBJ1-1 | - | TRBV7-9
CASSLSRLAGEYEQYF | TGTGCCAGCAGTTTATCCCGACTAGCGGGTGAATACGAGCAGTACTTC | - | TRBJ2-7 | TRBD2 | TRBV27
CASSLSSYNEQFF | TGTGCCAGTAGTCTGAGCTCCTACAATGAGCAGTTCTTC | - | TRBJ2-1 | - | TRBV19
CASMPGSSYEQYF | TGTGCCAGCATGCCAGGGAGCAGCTACGAGCAGTACTTC | - | TRBJ2-7 | - | TRBV11-1
CAISAQWGYTF | TGTGCCATCAGTGCTCAATGGGGCTACACCTTC | - | TRBJ1-2 | - | TRBV10-3
CASSFGWDTQYF | TGTGCCAGCAGCTTCGGTTGGGATACGCAGTATTTT | - | TRBJ2-3 | - | TRBV14
CASSDPSGVTNEKLFF | TGCGCCAGCAGTGACCCCTCCGGGGTAACTAATGAAAAACTGTTTTTT | - | TRBJ1-4 | - | TRBV10-2